A selection of T cell receptor beta chains follows, all from one sample in a study of blood T cell repertoires in COVID-19. Produced via immunoSEQ multiplex PCR; TCRdb's table is partial and in-frame only. The table records roughly 90,000 clones, 75% to 85% of them present only once. The specimen was peripheral blood. The receptors were gathered from a woman aged 70-85 years with acute or convalescent COVID-19. The CDR3 runs from the conserved cysteine through the conserved F or W.

j_call,v_call,cdr3_aa
TRBJ1-2,TRBV6-2/TRBV6-3,CASSYRQYYGYTF
TRBJ2-6,TRBV19,CASSSEGSGANVLTF
TRBJ2-2,TRBV11-2,CASSPGTINTGELFF
TRBJ2-1,TRBV23-1,CASAHRQGRSYNEQFF
TRBJ2-7,TRBV5-1,CASSLAGHPSEQYF
TRBJ2-6,TRBV19,CASKMTAISGANVLTF
TRBJ2-7,TRBV28,CASSRQTGLAGGQYF
TRBJ2-3,TRBV5-1,CASSLPADTQYF
TRBJ2-7,TRBV19,CASSIPTSGGLREQYF
TRBJ2-7,TRBV9,CASSVADSYEQYF
TRBJ2-3,TRBV25-1,CASSLAGGPLVLPDTQYF
TRBJ1-1,TRBV6-5,CASSYGQGKAEAFF
TRBJ2-3,TRBV30,CAWSIMDTQYF
TRBJ2-6,TRBV12-3/TRBV12-4,CASHRAGANVLTF
TRBJ1-1,TRBV10-3,CAVQGVGTEAFF
TRBJ1-1,TRBV9,CASSAGMNTEAFF
TRBJ2-3,TRBV7-2,CASSYRPGTDTQYF
TRBJ2-2,TRBV6-1,CASSEGGNTGELFF
TRBJ2-1,TRBV9,CASSVEQGDEQFF
TRBJ1-1,TRBV11-2,CASSLARQNTEAFF
TRBJ2-1,TRBV6-5,CASSEQRTGGNEQFF
TRBJ1-1,TRBV6-5,CASSPVGQGASAFF
TRBJ2-5,TRBV12-3/TRBV12-4,CASSSSGEETQYF
TRBJ1-2,TRBV19,CASSTPGQGFLGGYTF
TRBJ2-5,TRBV2,CASKMTGGLGETQYF
TRBJ2-1,TRBV19,CASRNRDEQFF
TRBJ2-3,TRBV11-3,CASSLTLRGKASGSADTQYF
TRBJ2-5,TRBV19,CASSRLAGGLGETQYF
TRBJ2-1,TRBV6-6,CASSYQDEQFF
TRBJ2-1,TRBV5-4,CASSKGLAAENEQFF
TRBJ1-4,TRBV5-6,CASSLGVFNEKLFF
TRBJ2-7,TRBV2,CASSPRFPRASYEQYF
TRBJ2-7,TRBV5-6,CASSARGVGPYEQYF
TRBJ2-2,TRBV6-2/TRBV6-3,CASSYTKSGMNTGELFF
TRBJ2-7,TRBV7-9,CASSDRDNAYEQYF
TRBJ2-3,TRBV29-1,CSVSGSPDTQYF
TRBJ1-6,TRBV5-1,CASSSRQGIAPLHF
TRBJ2-5,TRBV5-4,CASSLELGRETQYF
TRBJ2-3,TRBV9,CASSPVGLAAAVDTQYF
TRBJ1-6,TRBV5-5,CASSLVTGFWNSPLHF
TRBJ2-5,TRBV28,CASSIRDNQETQYF
TRBJ2-7,TRBV19,CASSRPGQGYEQYF
TRBJ2-7,TRBV28,CASSPSLPGTYEQYF